This T cell receptor (beta chain) was captured by sequencing in a study of cytotoxic CD8 clonotypes in ibrutinib-treated CLL (dated by TCRdb to the early 2020s). For the study in its entirety: In this cohort, approximately 15 patients were treatment-naive and roughly 10 were relapsed/refractory, while some 18 had unmutated IGHV. Responses were partial in around 24 patients and complete in 2; after median approximately 5.5 years follow-up, some 14 stayed in remission and approximately twelve progressed. Response samples were taken after a median of roughly a year on treatment, ranging from about 6 to 36 months. On average, each sample yielded hundreds of thousands of productive templates and about 94,000 productive rearrangements. Longitudinal samples were available for about 30% of the 86 trial participants. Cryopreserved peripheral blood mononuclear cells were collected before treatment, at response, and at either disease progression or sustained remission. All remission and progressive disease samples were collected while patients were still receiving ibrutinib.

The germline V and J ends show losses of 4 bases and 3 bases respectively, and no gene match explains 11 bases of the junction. Reading from cysteine to phenylalanine, the CDR3 counts 16 amino acids. The CDR3 DNA has 48 bases and is translated from base 1. According to the germline V gene, CDR1 reads SGHDT and CDR2 reads YYEEEE. What the authors observed across the whole study: Baseline clonality exceeded that of age-matched healthy donors and correlated strongly with circulating CD8+ T-cell counts. Lymph node repertoires were not examined, and the timing of sampling was not matched between patients in sustained remission and those whose disease progressed. An increase in clonality was observed at ibrutinib response, with clonality remaining stable during sustained remission and falling back toward baseline at progression. Public clonotypes were rare and either shrank or stayed stable during treatment, and the rise in clonality at ibrutinib response reflected expansion of private clonotypes.

Each clonotype received, on average, 10x coverage in deep resolution sequencing performed on a MiSeq, where the target depth lay between 1 in 1 million and 1 in 200,000 T cells. The immunoSEQ hsTCRB Kit was used to generate the TCR beta libraries. The original pipeline was this. The data were analyzed with ImmunoSEQ Analyzer and ImmunoSEQ Data Assistant, and V, D and J gene assignments followed IMGT definitions. Clonality, with values ranging from 0 to 1, was calculated as one minus the normalized Shannon entropy of productive rearrangement frequencies. Only overrepresented clonotypes making up at least 0.05% of the repertoire of each patient were included in the public clonotype analysis. Approximately 14 age-matched healthy donor repertoires from immuneACCESS served as clonality controls. TCRdb provides this immuneACCESS table in a form limited to in-frame rearrangements. Some clones are lacking; in checked studies, under half of them reflect an unresolved V gene, and why the rest are absent is not known. V and J calls and clone size are copied from that table; D and trimming were computed from the DNA. In this sample the table shows 110,000 to 150,000 clones, approximately 80% of which occur a single time. The ten largest clones capture about 5% of the sample.

As for this clone: Its antigen specificity is not known. No much larger clone is present one base from it, and per-base qualities are unavailable.

Per the publication, the time point label means: approximately 25 months on ibrutinib. Roughly 2.2 micrograms of genomic DNA were extracted from cryopreserved PBMCs for TCR beta library preparation. Longitudinal blood samples from CLL patients on ibrutinib monotherapy were analyzed using high-throughput TCR beta sequencing. The patients were enrolled in a single-center, open-label phase 2 trial of ibrutinib monotherapy. The rearranged segments are TRBV5-6 and TRBJ2-5, and 8 junctional nucleotides match TRBD1. Sequencing used PBMCs, obtained after 24 months of ibrutinib treatment. This receptor was obtained from a human donor with chronic lymphocytic leukemia. The CDR3 amino acid sequence is: CASSPDYGQGEETQYF. The DNA sequence is TGTGCCAGCAGCCCAGACTACGGACAGGGAGAAGAGACCCAGTACTTC.